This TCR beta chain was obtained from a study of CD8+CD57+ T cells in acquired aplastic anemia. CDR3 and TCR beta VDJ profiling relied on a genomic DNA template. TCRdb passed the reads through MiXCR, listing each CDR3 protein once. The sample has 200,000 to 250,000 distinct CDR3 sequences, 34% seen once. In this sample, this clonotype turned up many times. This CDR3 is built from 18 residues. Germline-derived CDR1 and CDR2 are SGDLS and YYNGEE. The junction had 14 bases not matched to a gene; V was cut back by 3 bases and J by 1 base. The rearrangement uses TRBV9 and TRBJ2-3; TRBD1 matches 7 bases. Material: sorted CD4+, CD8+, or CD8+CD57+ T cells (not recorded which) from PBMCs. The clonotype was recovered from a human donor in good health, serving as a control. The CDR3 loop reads CASSAGTVSLRGTDTQYF. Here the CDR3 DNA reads TGTGCCAGCAGCGCGGGGACAGTCTCCTTAAGGGGCACAGATACGCAGTATTTT.